Following are 22 T cell receptor beta chains from one sample sequenced in a study of somatic mutations in cytotoxic T cells in rheumatoid arthritis. TCRdb keeps only in-frame clones here, not all; method: immunoSEQ multiplex PCR. The data hold 5,000 to 6,000 clones, with around 73% observed a single time. Sequenced sample: CD8+ T cells sorted from blood. The receptors derive from an adult with rheumatoid arthritis.

V usage is TRBV9 and J usage is TRBJ1-3; D uncertain. This CDR3 has 14 amino acids. The germline V gene encodes CDR1 SGDLS and CDR2 YYNGEE. V dropped 0 bases and J dropped 0 bases, with 4 bases sitting between them. DNA of the CDR3: TGTGCCAGCAGCGTAGCGGACTCTGGAAACACCATATATTTT. Protein sequence: CASSVADSGNTIYF.

This clone was counted a single time. V gene TRBV6-5 combines with J gene TRBJ2-7; maybe TRBD2 (9 bases). The germline CDR1 and CDR2 sequences are MNHEY and SVGAGI. The CDR3 totals 15 residues. The germline V and J ends were trimmed by 6 bases and 2 bases, with 17 bases remaining between them. The CDR3 region has the DNA TGTGCCAGCAGCCCTAGCGGGACAGGAGCCTACGAGCAGTACTTC. Translation gives CASSPSGTGAYEQYF.

The chain couples TRBV4-3 to TRBJ2-1; D is ambiguous. CDR1 and CDR2 from the germline V gene are LGHNA and YSLEER. V was shortened by 4 bases and J by 0 bases, with 16 bases between the two germline ends. This CDR3 has 17 residues. CDR3 in DNA: TGCGCCAGCAGCCCAGCCTTCGGGTCCAGCTCCTACAATGAGCAGTTCTTC. Amino acids: CASSPAFGSSSYNEQFF.

V usage is TRBV6-5 and J usage is TRBJ1-2, with TRBD1 as a possible D gene (6 bases). The CDR3 is 14 amino acids. V shed 0 bases and J shed 6 bases, with 11 bases lying between them. The germline V gene has CDR1 MNHEY and CDR2 SVGAGI. CDR3 bases: TGTGCCAGCAGTTACTCGGGGGGCCGGGATGGCTACACCTTC. This encodes CASSYSGGRDGYTF.

V usage is TRBV10-3 and J usage is TRBJ1-6; 8 bases are a match to TRBD1. The J segment lost 7 bases and the V segment lost 3 bases, leaving 5 bases of the junction unmatched. Germline V CDR1 and CDR2: ENHRY, SYGVKD. The CDR3 is 15 residues long. CDR3 bases: TGTGCCATCAGTGAAACGGACAGGGTCAATTCACCCCTCCACTTT. As protein: CAISETDRVNSPLHF.

J is TRBJ1-1 and V is TRBV6-5; D uncertain. With 6 bases removed from V and 1 base from J, the gap between germline ends came to 15 bases. Germline V gene lookup returns CDR1 MNHEY and CDR2 SVGAGI. This CDR3 spans 15 amino acids. The CDR3 nucleotides are TGTGCCAGCAGCTATGCTACCCGGGGGAACACTGAAGCTTTCTTT. This gives the protein CASSYATRGNTEAFF.

The chain has TRBV29-1 and TRBJ2-1; a weak D match, TRBD2 (6 bases). CDR1 is SQVTM, CDR2 ANQGSEA, per germline. Deletions cut 0 bases from V and 0 bases from J, with 15 bases between. The CDR3 consists of 17 residues. The DNA for the CDR3 is TGCAGCGTTGAAGATATGGGACTTCCCTCCTCCTACAATGAGCAGTTCTTC. Its protein is CSVEDMGLPSSYNEQFF.

The gene calls are TRBV7-9 and TRBJ2-5; 7 bases align to TRBD1. The CDR3 contains 15 residues. Germline CDR1 is SEHNR and CDR2 is FQNEAQ (reference sequence). J was trimmed by 1 base and V by 6 bases; bases with no gene match: 8. The CDR3 DNA reads TGTGCCAGCAGTCCGATGGACAGGAGCCAAGAGACCCAGTACTTC. It specifies CASSPMDRSQETQYF.

The rearrangement joins TRBV7-3 to TRBJ2-2; no clear D gene. V dropped 2 bases and J dropped 6 bases, with 10 bases sitting between them. This CDR3 comprises 14 residues. From germline, CDR1 is SGHTA and CDR2 FQGTGA. The CDR3 sequence is CASSLSPDSGELFF. The CDR3 DNA is TGTGCCAGCAGCTTATCCCCTGATTCCGGGGAGCTGTTTTTT.

Only one count was recorded for this clone. The chain combines TRBV29-1 with TRBJ2-5; 8 bases agree with TRBD1. Losses at the gene ends were 3 bases for V and 1 base for J; bases not matched to a gene: 10. The CDR3 runs to 16 residues. CDR1 is SQVTM and CDR2 is ANQGSEA in the germline V gene. CDR3 protein: CSVEGWAGTGQETQYF. Here the CDR3 DNA reads TGCAGCGTTGAGGGGTGGGCAGGGACAGGCCAAGAGACCCAGTACTTC.

CDR3 coding DNA: TGTGCCAGCAGACTAGACACTTATTCACCCCTCCACTTT. Residues: CASRLDTYSPLHF. V is TRBV7-6 and J is TRBJ1-6; unclear D gene. Trimming left V 6 bases short and J 8 bases short, with 11 bases between. The germline V gene has CDR1 SGHVS and CDR2 FNYEAQ. The length of the CDR3 is 13 residues.

This sequence joins TRBV21-1 and TRBJ1-2; the D call TRBD1 from the table was never checked on the DNA. TRBV21-1 has pseudogene status. The CDR3 contains 13 residues. CDR3 residues: CASSKQGWRGYTF. In DNA form, the CDR3 reads TGTGCCAGCAGCAAGCAGGGTTGGCGTGGCTACACCTTC.

J is TRBJ1-1 and V is TRBV6-5; D uncertain. Trimming shortened V by 7 bases and J by 5 bases, and 17 bases separated the two germline ends. Germline-derived CDR1 and CDR2 are MNHEY and SVGAGI. This CDR3 comprises 14 residues. The CDR3 nucleotides read TGTGCCAGCACCCCCTACCCCCTCATGACTGAAGCTTTCTTT. It codes for CASTPYPLMTEAFF.

The genes are TRBV5-4 and TRBJ2-3; tentatively, D is TRBD2 (5 bases). The CDR3 is 14 amino acids. Germline CDR1 SGHNT, CDR2 YYREEE (reference sequence). V lost 3 bases and J 0 bases, leaving 8 bases between the germline ends. In DNA form, the CDR3 reads TGTGCCAGCAGCTATAGACTAAGCACAGATACGCAGTATTTT. Protein sequence: CASSYRLSTDTQYF. The whole variable domain, remainder taken from reference TRBV5-4 and TRBJ2-3, is ETGVTQSPTHLIKTRGQQVTLRCSSQSGHNTVSWYQQALGQGPQFIFQYYREEENGRGNFPPRFSGLQFPNYSSELNVNALELDDSALYLCASSYRLSTDTQYFGPGTRLTVL.

The sample holds one count of this clone. The chain carries TRBV15 and TRBJ1-2, with D hard to call. The V end was cut by 3 bases, the J end by 8 bases, with 10 bases between. The germline CDR1 and CDR2 sequences are LNHNV and YYDKDF (reference sequence). The CDR3 runs 12 residues. The CDR3, as DNA: TGTGCCACCAGCAGTGCCGGGTGGGGCTACACCTTC. Translation: CATSSAGWGYTF.

J is TRBJ1-5 and V is TRBV2, with unresolved D. Looked up from germline, CDR1 is SNHLY and CDR2 is FYNNEI. This CDR3 contains 15 residues. Deletions cut 2 bases from V and 2 bases from J, with 10 bases between. In DNA form, the CDR3 reads TGTGCCAGCAGTGAACATCCGGGCGGCAATCAGCCCCAGCATTTT. Amino acid sequence: CASSEHPGGNQPQHF.

Comment on this clone: One end of the junction varies from germline; a read error may be responsible. J is TRBJ1-2 and V is TRBV11-2, with 7 bases matching TRBD1. CDR1 SGHAT and CDR2 FQNNGV come from the germline V gene. This CDR3 region has 16 residues. CDR3 residues: CASSLGTVGLNYGYTF. CDR3 DNA sequence: TGTGCCAGCAGTTTAGGGACAGTTGGCCTGAACTATGGCTACACCTTC.

V usage is TRBV5-4 and J usage is TRBJ2-5; D is perhaps TRBD2 (6 bases). The CDR3 has 14 residues. The germline V and J ends were trimmed by 0 bases and 5 bases, with 11 bases remaining between them. Germline-derived CDR1 and CDR2 are SGHNT and YYREEE (reference sequence). The CDR3 nucleotides read TGTGCCAGCAGCTTGGACGGCGCGGGGGAGACCCAGTACTTC. It is translated as CASSLDGAGETQYF.

The chain carries TRBV4-1 and TRBJ1-5; TRBD1 might be the D (5 bases). With 0 bases removed from V and 7 bases from J, the gap between germline ends came to 19 bases. This CDR3 spans 17 amino acids. Germline CDR1 is MGHRA and CDR2 is YSYEKL. The CDR3 loop reads CASSQDPTGRGLQPQHF. CDR3 nucleotides: TGCGCCAGCAGCCAAGATCCCACGGGAAGGGGCCTACAGCCCCAGCATTTT.

V and J are TRBV6-5 and TRBJ1-2; D is ambiguous. This CDR3 comprises 13 residues. Germline CDR1 MNHEY, CDR2 SVGAGI. V was shortened by 6 bases and J by 0 bases, with 8 bases between the two germline ends. The CDR3 region has the DNA TGTGCCAGCAGGGACCGTGCTAACTATGGCTACACCTTC. It specifies CASRDRANYGYTF.

The CDR3 nucleotides read TGTGCCAGCAGCCAAATGTGGGGGCCTGGCTACAATGAGCAGTTCTTC. This gives the protein CASSQMWGPGYNEQFF. This chain uses TRBV14 with TRBJ2-1; D perhaps matches TRBD1 (6 bases). Deletions cut 2 bases from V and 3 bases from J, with 14 bases between. Germline CDR1 is SGHDN and CDR2 is FVKESK. The CDR3 runs to 16 residues.

This clone was detected only once. V is TRBV28 and J is TRBJ1-1, with D uncertain. The germline V and J ends were trimmed by 5 bases and 1 base, with 8 bases remaining between them. CDR1 and CDR2 from the germline V gene are MDHEN and SYDVKM. The CDR3 spans 13 residues. The CDR3 DNA sequence: TGTGCCAGCAGTCATTACTGGAACACTGAAGCTTTCTTT. Its translation: CASSHYWNTEAFF. The full variable domain, in which reference TRBV28 and TRBJ1-1 provide the parts outside the CDR3, is DVKVTQSSRYLVKRTGEKVFLECVQDMDHENMFWYRQDPGLGLRLIYFSYDVKMKEKGDIPEGYSVSREKKERFSLILESASTNQTSMYLCASSHYWNTEAFFGQGTRLTVV.